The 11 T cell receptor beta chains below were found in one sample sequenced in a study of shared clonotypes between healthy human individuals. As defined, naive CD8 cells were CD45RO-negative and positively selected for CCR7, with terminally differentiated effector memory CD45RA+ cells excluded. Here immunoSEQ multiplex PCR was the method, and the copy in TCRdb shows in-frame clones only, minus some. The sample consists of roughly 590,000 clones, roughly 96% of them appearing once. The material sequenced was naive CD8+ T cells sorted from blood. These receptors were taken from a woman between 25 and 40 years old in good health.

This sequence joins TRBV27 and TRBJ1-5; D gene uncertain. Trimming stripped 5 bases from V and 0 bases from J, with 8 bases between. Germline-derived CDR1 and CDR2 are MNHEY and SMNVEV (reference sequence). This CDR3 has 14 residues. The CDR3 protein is CASSGFYSNQPQHF. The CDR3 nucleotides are TGTGCCAGCAGTGGATTTTATAGCAATCAGCCCCAGCATTTT.

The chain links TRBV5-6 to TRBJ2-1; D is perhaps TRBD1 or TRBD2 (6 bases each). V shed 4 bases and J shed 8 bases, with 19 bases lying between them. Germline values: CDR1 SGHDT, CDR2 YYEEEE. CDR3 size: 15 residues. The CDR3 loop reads CASSPGASSIHEQFF. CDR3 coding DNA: TGTGCCAGCAGCCCGGGGGCTAGTAGTATCCATGAGCAGTTCTTC.

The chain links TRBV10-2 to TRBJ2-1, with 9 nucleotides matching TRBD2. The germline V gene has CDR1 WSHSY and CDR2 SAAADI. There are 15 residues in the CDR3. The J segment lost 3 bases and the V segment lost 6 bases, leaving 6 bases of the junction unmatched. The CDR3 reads CASSDLAGVYNEQFF. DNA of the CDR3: TGCGCCAGCAGCGACTTAGCGGGAGTCTACAATGAGCAGTTCTTC.

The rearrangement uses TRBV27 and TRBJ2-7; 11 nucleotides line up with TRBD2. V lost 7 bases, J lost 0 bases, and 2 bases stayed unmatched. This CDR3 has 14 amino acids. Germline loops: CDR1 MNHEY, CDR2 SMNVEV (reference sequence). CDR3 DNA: TGTGCCAGCACCGGACTAGCGGGCTCCTACGAGCAGTACTTC. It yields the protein CASTGLAGSYEQYF.

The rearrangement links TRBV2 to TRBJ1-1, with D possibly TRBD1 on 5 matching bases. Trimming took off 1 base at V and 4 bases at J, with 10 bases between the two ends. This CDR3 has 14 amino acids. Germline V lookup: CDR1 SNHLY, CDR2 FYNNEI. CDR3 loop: CASSEGGLGTEAFF. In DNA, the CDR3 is TGTGCCAGCAGTGAAGGGGGGTTGGGCACTGAAGCTTTCTTT.

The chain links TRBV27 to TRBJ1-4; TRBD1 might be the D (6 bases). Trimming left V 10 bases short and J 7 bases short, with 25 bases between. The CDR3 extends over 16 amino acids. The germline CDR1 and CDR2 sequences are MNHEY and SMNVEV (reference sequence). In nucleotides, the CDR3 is TGTGCCATCGGAACGGGGGGCGCGGTCGGAATTGAAAAACTGTTTTTT. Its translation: CAIGTGGAVGIEKLFF.

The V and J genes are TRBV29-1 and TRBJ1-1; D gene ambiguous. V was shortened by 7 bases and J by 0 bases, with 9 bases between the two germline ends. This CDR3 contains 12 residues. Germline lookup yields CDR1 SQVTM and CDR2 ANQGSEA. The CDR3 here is CSARDMNTEAFF. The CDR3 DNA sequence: TGCAGCGCCCGAGACATGAACACTGAAGCTTTCTTT. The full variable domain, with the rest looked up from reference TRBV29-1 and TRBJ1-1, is SAVISQKPSRDICQRGTSLTIQCQVDSQVTMMFWYRQQPGQSLTLIATANQGSEATYESGFVIDKFPISRPNLTFSTLTVSNMSPEDSSIYLCSARDMNTEAFFGQGTRLTVV.

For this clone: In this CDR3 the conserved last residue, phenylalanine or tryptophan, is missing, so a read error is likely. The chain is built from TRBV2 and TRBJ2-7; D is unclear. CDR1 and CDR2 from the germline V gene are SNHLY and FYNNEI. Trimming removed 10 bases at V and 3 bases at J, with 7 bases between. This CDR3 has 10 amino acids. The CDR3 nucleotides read TGTGCCACTGGGCTCTACGAGCAGTACCTC. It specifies CATGLYEQYL.

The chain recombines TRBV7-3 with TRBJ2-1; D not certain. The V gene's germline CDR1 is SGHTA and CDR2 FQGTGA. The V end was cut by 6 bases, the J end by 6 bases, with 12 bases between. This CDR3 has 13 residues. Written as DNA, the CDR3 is TGTGCCAGCAGTCCCCCACTAAGCAATGAGCAGTTCTTC. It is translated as CASSPPLSNEQFF.

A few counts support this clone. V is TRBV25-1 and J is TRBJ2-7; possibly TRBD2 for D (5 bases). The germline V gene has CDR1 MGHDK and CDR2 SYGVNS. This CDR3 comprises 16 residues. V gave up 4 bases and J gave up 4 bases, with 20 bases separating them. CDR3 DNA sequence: TGTGCCAGCAGTGTCCACCATAGAGAGGGAGCGTACGAGCAGTACTTC. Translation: CASSVHHREGAYEQYF.

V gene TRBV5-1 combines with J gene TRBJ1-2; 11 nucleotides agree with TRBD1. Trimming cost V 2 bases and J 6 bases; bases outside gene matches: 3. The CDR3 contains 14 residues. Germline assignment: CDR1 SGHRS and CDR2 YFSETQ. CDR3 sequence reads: CASSFAGQGDGYTF. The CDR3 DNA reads TGCGCCAGCAGCTTCGCGGGACAGGGGGATGGCTACACCTTC. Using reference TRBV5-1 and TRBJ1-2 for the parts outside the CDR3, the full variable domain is KAGVTQTPRYLIKTRGQQVTLSCSPISGHRSVSWYQQTPGQGLQFLFEYFSETQRNKGNFPGRFSGRQFSNSRSEMNVSTLELGDSALYLCASSFAGQGDGYTFGSGTRLTVV.